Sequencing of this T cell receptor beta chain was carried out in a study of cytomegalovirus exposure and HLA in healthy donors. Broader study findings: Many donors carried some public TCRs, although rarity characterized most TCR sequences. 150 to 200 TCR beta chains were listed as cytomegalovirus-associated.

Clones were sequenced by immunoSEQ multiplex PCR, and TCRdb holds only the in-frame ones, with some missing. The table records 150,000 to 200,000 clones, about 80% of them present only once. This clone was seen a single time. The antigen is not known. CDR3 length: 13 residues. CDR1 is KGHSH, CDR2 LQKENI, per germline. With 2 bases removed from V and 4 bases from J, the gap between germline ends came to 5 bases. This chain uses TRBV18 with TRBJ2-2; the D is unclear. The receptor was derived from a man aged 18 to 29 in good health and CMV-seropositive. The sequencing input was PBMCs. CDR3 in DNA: TGTGCCAGCTCACCAGTGGCCACCGGGGAGCTGTTTTTT. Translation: CASSPVATGELFF.